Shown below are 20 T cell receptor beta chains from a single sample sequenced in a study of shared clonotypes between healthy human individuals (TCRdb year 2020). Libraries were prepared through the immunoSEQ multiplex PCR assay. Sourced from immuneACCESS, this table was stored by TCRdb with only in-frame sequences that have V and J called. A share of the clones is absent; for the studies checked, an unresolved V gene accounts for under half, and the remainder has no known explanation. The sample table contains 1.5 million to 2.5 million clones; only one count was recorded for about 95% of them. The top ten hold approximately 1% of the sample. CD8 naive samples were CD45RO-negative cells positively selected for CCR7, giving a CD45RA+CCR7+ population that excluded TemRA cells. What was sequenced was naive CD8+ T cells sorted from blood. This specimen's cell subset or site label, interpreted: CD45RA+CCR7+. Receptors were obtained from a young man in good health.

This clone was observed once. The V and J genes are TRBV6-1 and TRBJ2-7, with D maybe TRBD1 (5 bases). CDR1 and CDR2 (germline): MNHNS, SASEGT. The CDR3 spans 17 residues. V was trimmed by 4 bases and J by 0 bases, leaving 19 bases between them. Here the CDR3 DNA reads TGTGCCAGCAGTGGAAATCCGGACAAGGAATACTCCTACGAGCAGTACTTC. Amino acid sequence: CASSGNPDKEYSYEQYF.

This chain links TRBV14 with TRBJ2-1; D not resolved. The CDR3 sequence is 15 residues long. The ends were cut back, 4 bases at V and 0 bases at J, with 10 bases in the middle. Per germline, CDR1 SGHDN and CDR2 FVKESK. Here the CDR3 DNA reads TGTGCCAGCAGCCGCGACTTGTACTCCTACAATGAGCAGTTCTTC. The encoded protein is CASSRDLYSYNEQFF.

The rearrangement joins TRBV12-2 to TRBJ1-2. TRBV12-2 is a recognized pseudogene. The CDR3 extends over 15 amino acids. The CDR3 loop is CASPITVVPLYGYTF. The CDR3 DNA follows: TGTGCAAGCCCTATTACGGTGGTTCCGTTATATGGCTACACCTTC.

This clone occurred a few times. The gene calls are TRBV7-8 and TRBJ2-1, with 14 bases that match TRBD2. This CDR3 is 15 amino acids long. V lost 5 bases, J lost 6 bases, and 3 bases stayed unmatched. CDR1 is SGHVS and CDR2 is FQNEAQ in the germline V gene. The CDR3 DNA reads TGTGCCAGCAGCCAGGGACTAGCGGGAGTCAATGAGCAGTTCTTC. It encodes CASSQGLAGVNEQFF.

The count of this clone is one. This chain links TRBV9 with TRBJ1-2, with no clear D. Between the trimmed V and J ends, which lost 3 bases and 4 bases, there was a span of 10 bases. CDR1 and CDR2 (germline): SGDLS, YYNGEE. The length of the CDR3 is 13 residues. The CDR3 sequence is CASSAERFYGYTF. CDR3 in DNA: TGTGCCAGCAGCGCCGAAAGGTTCTATGGCTACACCTTC.

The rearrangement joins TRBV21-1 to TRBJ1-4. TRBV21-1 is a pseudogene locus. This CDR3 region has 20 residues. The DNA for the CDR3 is TGTGCCAGCAGCAAGGGCCTTGGGACCTCTGAGGGGTTCCCTAATGAAAAACTGTTTTTT. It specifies CASSKGLGTSEGFPNEKLFF.

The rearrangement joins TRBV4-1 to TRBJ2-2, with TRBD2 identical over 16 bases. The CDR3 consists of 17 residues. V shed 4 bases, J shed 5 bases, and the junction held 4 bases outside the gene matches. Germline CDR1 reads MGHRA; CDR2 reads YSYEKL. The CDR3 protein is CASSPGLAGGRTGELFF. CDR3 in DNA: TGCGCCAGCAGCCCGGGACTAGCGGGGGGGCGTACCGGGGAGCTGTTTTTT.

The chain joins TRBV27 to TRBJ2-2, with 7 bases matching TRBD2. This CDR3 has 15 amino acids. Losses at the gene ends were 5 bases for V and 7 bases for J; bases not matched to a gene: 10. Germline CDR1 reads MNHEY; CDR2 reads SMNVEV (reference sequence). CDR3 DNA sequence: TGTGCCAGCAGTCCTCGGACTAGTTTGAACGGGGAGCTGTTTTTT. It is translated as CASSPRTSLNGELFF.

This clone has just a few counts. CDR3 coding DNA: TGTGCCAGCAGTTACGGGGATCTTGGCTACACCTTC. Amino acid sequence: CASSYGDLGYTF. V usage is TRBV6-6 and J usage is TRBJ1-2; no firm D call. The CDR3 sequence is 12 residues long. CDR1 is MNHNY and CDR2 is SVGAGI in the germline V gene (reference sequence). With 2 bases removed from V and 7 bases from J, the gap between germline ends came to 8 bases.

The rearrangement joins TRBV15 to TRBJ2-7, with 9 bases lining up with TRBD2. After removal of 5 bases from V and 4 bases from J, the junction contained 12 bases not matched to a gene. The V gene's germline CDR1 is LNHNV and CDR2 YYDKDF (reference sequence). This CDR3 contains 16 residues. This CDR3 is CATSSQFERGAYEQYF. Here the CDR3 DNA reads TGTGCCACCAGCTCCCAGTTCGAGCGGGGGGCTTACGAGCAGTACTTC.

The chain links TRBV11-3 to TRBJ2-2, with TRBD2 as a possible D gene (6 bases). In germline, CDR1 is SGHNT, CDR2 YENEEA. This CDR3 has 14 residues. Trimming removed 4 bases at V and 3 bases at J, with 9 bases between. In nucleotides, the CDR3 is TGTGCCAGCAGCTGGGGGGTCTACACCGGGGAGCTGTTTTTT. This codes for CASSWGVYTGELFF.

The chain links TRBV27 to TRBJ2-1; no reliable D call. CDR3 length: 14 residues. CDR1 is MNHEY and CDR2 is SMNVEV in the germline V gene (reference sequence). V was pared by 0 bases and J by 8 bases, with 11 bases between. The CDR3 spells CASSLSAVGDEQFF. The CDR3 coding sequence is TGTGCCAGCAGTTTATCGGCAGTGGGTGATGAGCAGTTCTTC.

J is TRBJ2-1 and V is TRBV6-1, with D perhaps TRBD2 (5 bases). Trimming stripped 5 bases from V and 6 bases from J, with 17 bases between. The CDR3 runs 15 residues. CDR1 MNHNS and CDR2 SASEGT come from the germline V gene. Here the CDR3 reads CASSPNWGELNEQFF. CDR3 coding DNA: TGTGCCAGCAGTCCCAATTGGGGAGAACTCAATGAGCAGTTCTTC.

CDR3 amino acids: CASSQELAGVSYEQYF. Here the CDR3 DNA reads TGCGCCAGCAGCCAAGAACTAGCGGGAGTTTCCTACGAGCAGTACTTC. The chain links TRBV4-1 to TRBJ2-7, with 11 bases that match TRBD2. This CDR3 has 16 amino acids. Germline CDR1 reads MGHRA; CDR2 reads YSYEKL. V shed 0 bases, J shed 1 base, and the junction held 2 bases outside the gene matches.

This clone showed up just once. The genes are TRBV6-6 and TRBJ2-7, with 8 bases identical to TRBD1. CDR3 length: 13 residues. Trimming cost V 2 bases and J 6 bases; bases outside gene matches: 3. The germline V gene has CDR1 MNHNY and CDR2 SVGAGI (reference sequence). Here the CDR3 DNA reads TGTGCCAGCAGTTACGGACAGGGCAGCGAGCAGTACTTC. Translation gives CASSYGQGSEQYF.

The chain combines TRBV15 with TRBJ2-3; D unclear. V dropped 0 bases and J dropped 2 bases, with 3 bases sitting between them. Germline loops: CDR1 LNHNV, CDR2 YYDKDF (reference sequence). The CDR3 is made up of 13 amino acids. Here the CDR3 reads CATSRDDTDTQYF. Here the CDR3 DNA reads TGTGCCACCAGCAGAGATGACACAGATACGCAGTATTTT.

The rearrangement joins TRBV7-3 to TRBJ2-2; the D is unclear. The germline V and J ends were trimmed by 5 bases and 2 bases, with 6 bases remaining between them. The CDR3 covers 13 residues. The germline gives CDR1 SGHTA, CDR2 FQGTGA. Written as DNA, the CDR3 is TGTGCCAGCAGCCCAATAAACACCGGGGAGCTGTTTTTT. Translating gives CASSPINTGELFF.

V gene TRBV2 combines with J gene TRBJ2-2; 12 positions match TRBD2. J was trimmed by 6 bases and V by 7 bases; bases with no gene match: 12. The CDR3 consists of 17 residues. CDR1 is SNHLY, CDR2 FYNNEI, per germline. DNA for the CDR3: TGTGCCAGCATTCCTAGCGGGGGGGCGTTTGCTGCCGGGGAGCTGTTTTTT. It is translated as CASIPSGGAFAAGELFF.

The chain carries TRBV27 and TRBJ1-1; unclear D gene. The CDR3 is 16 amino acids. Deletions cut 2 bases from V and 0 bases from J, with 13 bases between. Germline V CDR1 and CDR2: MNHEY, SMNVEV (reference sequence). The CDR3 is CASSLKVAAMNTEAFF. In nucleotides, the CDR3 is TGTGCCAGCAGTTTAAAGGTCGCAGCCATGAACACTGAAGCTTTCTTT.

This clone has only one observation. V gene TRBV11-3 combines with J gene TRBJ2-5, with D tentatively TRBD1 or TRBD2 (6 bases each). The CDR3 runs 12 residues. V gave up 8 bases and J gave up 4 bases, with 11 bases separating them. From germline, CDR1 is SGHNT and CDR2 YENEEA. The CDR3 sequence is CASSEGGETQYF. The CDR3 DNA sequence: TGTGCCAGCTCCGAGGGGGGAGAGACCCAGTACTTC.